The sequence of this TCR beta chain was determined in a study of shared clonotypes between healthy human individuals. Healthy and HIV-negative, the adult donors had no recent acute infections or vaccinations. The table came from immunoSEQ multiplex PCR; TCRdb's copy has only in-frame clones and leaves some out. The profile covers about 1 million clones, with 70% to 80% appearing a single time and approximately 1.5% taken by the ten largest. Germline V gives CDR1 SGHNT, CDR2 YYREEE (reference sequence). Trimming removed 5 bases from V and 1 base from J; junction bases left unmatched: 3. The CDR3 loop spans 15 amino acids.

Sequencing input: memory CD4+ T cells sorted from blood. The subset: CD45RA-negative fraction. The chain joins TRBV5-4 to TRBJ2-6, with 7 bases lining up with TRBD1. The TCR originated in a man aged 18-30 years in good health. The CDR3 DNA sequence: TGTGCCAGCAGATCGACAGGGTCTGGGGCCAACGTCCTGACTTTC. The encoded protein is CASRSTGSGANVLTF.